A selection of T cell receptor beta chains follows, all from one sample in a study of blood T cell repertoires in COVID-19. This table comes from immunoSEQ multiplex PCR, and its TCRdb copy is limited to in-frame clones, with some not included. The table shows approximately 170,000 clones, with about four fifths occurring only once. Sequencing input: peripheral blood. The receptors here all came from a woman of 80 years or more with COVID-19, enrolled during active disease. Both conserved end residues are part of each CDR3. The D gene is left open where the match is weak. Some rows have no size entry. The others give once, few or many, or a class for an expanded clone.

J gene	V gene	D gene	clone size	CDR3 DNA	CDR3 protein
TRBJ2-5	TRBV7-2	TRBD2	once	TGTGCCAGCAGCTTGATGGTAGCGGGGGGACAAGAGACCCAGTACTTC	CASSLMVAGGQETQYF
TRBJ2-1	TRBV28	TRBD2	-	TGTGCCAGCAGGCCGGGAGGGGTCCATGAGCAGTTCTTC	CASRPGGVHEQFF
TRBJ2-3	TRBV29-1	-	-	TGCAGCGTTGAGGCCCCAGGGCGGGGAACAGATACGCAGTATTTT	CSVEAPGRGTDTQYF
TRBJ2-7	TRBV19	TRBD2	-	TGTGCCAGTAGACTAGCGGAGGGCTCCTACGAGCAGTACTTC	CASRLAEGSYEQYF
TRBJ2-3	TRBV5-1	-	-	TGCGCCAGCAGGGCAGTGACTAGCACAGATACGCAGTATTTT	CASRAVTSTDTQYF
TRBJ2-2	TRBV10-3	-	-	TGTGCCAACCGGGGGACAGCAACCGGGGAGCTGTTTTTT	CANRGTATGELFF
TRBJ2-3	TRBV6-5	-	-	TGTGCCAGCAGGCTCACAGGGTCCAGCACAGATACGCAGTATTTT	CASRLTGSSTDTQYF
TRBJ2-1	TRBV7-2	TRBD2	-	TGTGCCAGCAGCTATCGGACTAGCGGGCAGGGGGATGAGCAGTTCTTC	CASSYRTSGQGDEQFF
TRBJ1-2	TRBV5-1	TRBD1	-	TGCGCCAGCAGCTTGCCAGGACAGGGGGAAAGAGGTGGCTACACCTTC	CASSLPGQGERGGYTF
TRBJ2-2	TRBV5-5	TRBD1	once	TGTGCCAGCAGCGTAGGGACAGTGAACACCGGGGAGCTGTTTTTT	CASSVGTVNTGELFF
TRBJ2-1	TRBV14	TRBD2	-	TGTGCCAGCAGCCGCAGGACTAGCGGGAGGGCCTGGAATGAGCAGTTCTTC	CASSRRTSGRAWNEQFF
TRBJ1-2	TRBV19	-	-	TGTGCCAGTAACACGGCGGGGGCAAGTAACTATGGCTACACCTTC	CASNTAGASNYGYTF
TRBJ1-1	TRBV20-1	-	-	TGCAGTGCTTCTGGACACGTTGAAGCTTTCTTT	CSASGHVEAFF
TRBJ2-1	TRBV3-1/TRBV3-2	-	-	TGTGCCAGCAGCCTTCCCCCTTACAATGAGCAGTTCTTC	CASSLPPYNEQFF
TRBJ2-1	TRBV7-3	-	-	TGTGCCAGCAGCTTAGGACAAAACAATGAGCAGTTCTTC	CASSLGQNNEQFF
TRBJ2-5	TRBV7-2	TRBD2	-	TGTGCCAGCAGCTACGATGGGGGGGGGTACCAAGAGACCCAGTACTTC	CASSYDGGGYQETQYF
TRBJ1-6	TRBV7-9	-	-	TGTGCCAGCAGCTTAACCTGGCCCGATTCACCCCTCCACTTT	CASSLTWPDSPLHF
TRBJ2-7	TRBV29-1	TRBD1	-	TGCAGCGTGATGGGACAGGGGAGCTCCTACGAGCAGTACTTC	CSVMGQGSSYEQYF
TRBJ2-1	TRBV7-9	TRBD2	-	TGTGCCAGCAGCCTCACTAGCGGCTACTACAATGAGCAGTTCTTC	CASSLTSGYYNEQFF
TRBJ2-3	TRBV18	TRBD2	-	TGTGCCAGCTCACCGAGCGGGGGAAGGACAGATACGCAGTATTTT	CASSPSGGRTDTQYF
TRBJ1-4	TRBV5-4	TRBD1	once	TGTGCCAGCAGCTCCGGGACAGGGGTGGCTAATGAAAAACTGTTTTTT	CASSSGTGVANEKLFF
TRBJ2-1	TRBV7-8	TRBD1	-	TGTGCCAGCAGCACTCAGGGGGATGAGCAGTTCTTC	CASSTQGDEQFF
TRBJ2-7	TRBV28	TRBD2	-	TGTGCCAGCAGTTCCCATTCCCCTAGCGGGAGGGCCTTGGACGAGCAGTACTTC	CASSSHSPSGRALDEQYF
TRBJ2-1	TRBV10-3	TRBD2	once	TGTGCCATCAATCGGGGACTAGCGGGAGGGCCCTCAGATGAGCAGTTCTTC	CAINRGLAGGPSDEQFF
TRBJ1-1	TRBV18	-	-	TGTGCCAGCTCACTAGAGGGAAACACTGAAGCTTTCTTT	CASSLEGNTEAFF
TRBJ2-7	TRBV6-1	TRBD1	-	TGTGCCAGCAGTGAAAAGGGGGACAGCTCCTACGAGCAGTACTTC	CASSEKGDSSYEQYF
TRBJ2-3	TRBV9	TRBD2	-	TGTGCCAGCAGTCGTAGTTTAGCGGGGGCTAGCACAGATACGCAGTATTTT	CASSRSLAGASTDTQYF
TRBJ2-7	TRBV6-2/TRBV6-3	-	-	TGTGCCAGCAGTTACTTCCAAGCTCAGTACTTC	CASSYFQAQYF
TRBJ1-2	TRBV5-1	-	-	TGCGCCAGCAGCTTACCAGGCAGAGACAACTATGGCTACACCTTC	CASSLPGRDNYGYTF
TRBJ2-1	TRBV6-5	TRBD1	-	TGTGCCAGCAGTTACTCACAGGGGGCGAGCAATGAGCAGTTCTTC	CASSYSQGASNEQFF
TRBJ2-5	TRBV19	-	-	TGTGCCAGTACTCTAGAGACCCAGTACTTC	CASTLETQYF
TRBJ2-7	TRBV2	TRBD2	-	TGTGCCAGCAACCCCTGGCGGGAGTGGTTACACGAGCAGTACTTC	CASNPWREWLHEQYF
TRBJ1-2	TRBV18	TRBD1	-	TGTGCCAGCTCGCCTAGGACAGGGGAAGATGGCTACACCTTC	CASSPRTGEDGYTF
TRBJ2-1	TRBV7-9	-	-	TGTGCCAGCAGCTCCTCCCCGAGCTCCCCGAGCTCCTACAATGAGCAGTTCTTC	CASSSSPSSPSSYNEQFF
TRBJ2-5	TRBV2	TRBD1	-	TGTGCCAGCACCATACAGGGGGCCGGGGAGACCCAGTACTTC	CASTIQGAGETQYF
TRBJ2-5	TRBV7-8	-	-	TGTGCCAGCAGCTCTAAACACAGGGCCTACCAAGAGACCCAGTACTTC	CASSSKHRAYQETQYF
TRBJ2-3	TRBV19	TRBD1	-	TGTGCCAGTAGTCTGTGGACAGGGGTGACAGATACGCAGTATTTT	CASSLWTGVTDTQYF
TRBJ1-6	TRBV19	TRBD1	-	TGTGCCAGTAGTGGCCGGGACAGGAATTCACCCCTCCACTTT	CASSGRDRNSPLHF
TRBJ2-6	TRBV10-3	-	once	TGTGCCACCCTCCAGGGGAGCTGGGCCAACGTCCTGACTTTC	CATLQGSWANVLTF
TRBJ1-2	TRBV7-2	TRBD1	-	TGTGCCAGCAGCTTAGTGGGGACAGGCTTGTACGGCTACACCTTC	CASSLVGTGLYGYTF
TRBJ1-1	TRBV5-1	TRBD1	-	TGCGCCAGCAGCTGGGGGACAGGGGGCGGTTGGGGCACTGAAGCTTTCTTT	CASSWGTGGGWGTEAFF